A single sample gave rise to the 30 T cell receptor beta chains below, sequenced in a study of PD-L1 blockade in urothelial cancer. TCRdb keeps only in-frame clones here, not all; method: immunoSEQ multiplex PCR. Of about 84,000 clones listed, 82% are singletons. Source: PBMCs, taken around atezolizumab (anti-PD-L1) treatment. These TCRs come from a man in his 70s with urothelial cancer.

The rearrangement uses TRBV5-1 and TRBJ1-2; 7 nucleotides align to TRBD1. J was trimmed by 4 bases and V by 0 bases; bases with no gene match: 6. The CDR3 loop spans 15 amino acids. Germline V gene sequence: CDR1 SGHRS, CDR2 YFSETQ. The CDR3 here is CASSLGQGGPYGYTF. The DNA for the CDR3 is TGCGCCAGCAGCTTGGGACAGGGTGGTCCCTATGGCTACACCTTC. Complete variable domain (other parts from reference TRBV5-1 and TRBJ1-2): KAGVTQTPRYLIKTRGQQVTLSCSPISGHRSVSWYQQTPGQGLQFLFEYFSETQRNKGNFPGRFSGRQFSNSRSEMNVSTLELGDSALYLCASSLGQGGPYGYTFGSGTRLTVV.

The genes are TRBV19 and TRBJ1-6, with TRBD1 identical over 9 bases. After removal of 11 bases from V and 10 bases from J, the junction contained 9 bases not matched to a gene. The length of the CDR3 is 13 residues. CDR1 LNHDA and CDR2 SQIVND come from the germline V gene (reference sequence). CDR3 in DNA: TGTGCCGTGAAGGGACAGGGCTGGTCACCCCTCCACTTT. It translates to CAVKGQGWSPLHF.

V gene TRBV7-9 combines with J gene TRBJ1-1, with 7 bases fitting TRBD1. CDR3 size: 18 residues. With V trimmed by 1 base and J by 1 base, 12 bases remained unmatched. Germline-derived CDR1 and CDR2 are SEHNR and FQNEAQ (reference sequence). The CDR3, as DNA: TGTGCCAGCAGCTTAGGGAGGGGGCGGGCTGGGAGGAACACTGAAGCTTTCTTT. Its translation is CASSLGRGRAGRNTEAFF.

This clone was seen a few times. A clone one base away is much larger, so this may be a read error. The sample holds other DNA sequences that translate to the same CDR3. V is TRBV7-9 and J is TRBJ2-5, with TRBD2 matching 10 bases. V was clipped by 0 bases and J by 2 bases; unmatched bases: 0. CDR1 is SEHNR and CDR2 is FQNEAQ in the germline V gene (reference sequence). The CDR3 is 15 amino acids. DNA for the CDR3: TGTGCCAGCAGCTTAGCTAGCGGGGGGCAAGAGACCCAGTACTTC. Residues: CASSLASGGQETQYF.

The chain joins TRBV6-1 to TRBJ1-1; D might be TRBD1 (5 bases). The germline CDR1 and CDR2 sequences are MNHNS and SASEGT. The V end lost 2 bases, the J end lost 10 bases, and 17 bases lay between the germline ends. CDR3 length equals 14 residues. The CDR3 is CASSESMGGKTAFF. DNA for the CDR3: TGTGCCAGCAGTGAATCGATGGGGGGAAAGACAGCTTTCTTT.

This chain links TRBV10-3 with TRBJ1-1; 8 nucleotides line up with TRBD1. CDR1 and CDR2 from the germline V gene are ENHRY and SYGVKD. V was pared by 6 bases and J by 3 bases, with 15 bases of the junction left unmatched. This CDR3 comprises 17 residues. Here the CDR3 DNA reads TGTGCCATCAGCTCGGACAGGGAGGATGGTTTGGACACTGAAGCTTTCTTT. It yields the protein CAISSDREDGLDTEAFF.

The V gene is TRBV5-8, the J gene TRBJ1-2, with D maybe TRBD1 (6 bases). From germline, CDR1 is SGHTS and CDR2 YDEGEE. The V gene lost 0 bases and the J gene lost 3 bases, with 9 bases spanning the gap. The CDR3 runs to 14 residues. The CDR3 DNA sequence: TGTGCCAGCAGCTTGGGGACAGTTTACTATGGCTACACCTTC. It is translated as CASSLGTVYYGYTF.

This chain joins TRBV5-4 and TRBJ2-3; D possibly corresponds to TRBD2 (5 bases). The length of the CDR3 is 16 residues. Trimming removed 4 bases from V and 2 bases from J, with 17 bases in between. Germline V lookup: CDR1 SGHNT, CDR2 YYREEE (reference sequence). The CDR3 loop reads CASSPSLGESTDTQYF. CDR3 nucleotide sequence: TGTGCCAGCAGCCCCAGCCTTGGGGAGTCCACAGATACGCAGTATTTT.

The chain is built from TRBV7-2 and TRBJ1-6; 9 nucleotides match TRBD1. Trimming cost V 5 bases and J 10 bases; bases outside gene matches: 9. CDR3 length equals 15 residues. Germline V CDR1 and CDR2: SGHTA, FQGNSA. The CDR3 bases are TGTGCCAGCAGCGTTCGGACAGGGGTGGGATCACCCCTCCACTTT. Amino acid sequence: CASSVRTGVGSPLHF.

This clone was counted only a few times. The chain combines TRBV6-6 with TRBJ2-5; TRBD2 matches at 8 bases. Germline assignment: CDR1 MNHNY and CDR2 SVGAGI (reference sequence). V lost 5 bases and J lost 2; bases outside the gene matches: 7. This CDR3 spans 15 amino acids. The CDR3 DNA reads TGTGCCAGCAGTCGCCCCGGGGGGGGGCAAGAGACCCAGTACTTC. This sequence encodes CASSRPGGGQETQYF.

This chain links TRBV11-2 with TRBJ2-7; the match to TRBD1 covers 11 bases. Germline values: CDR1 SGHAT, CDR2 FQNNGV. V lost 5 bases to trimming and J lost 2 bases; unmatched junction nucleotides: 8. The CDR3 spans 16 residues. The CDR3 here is CASSPLRDRGTYEQYF. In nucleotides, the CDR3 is TGTGCCAGCAGCCCCCTCCGGGACAGGGGGACCTACGAGCAGTACTTC.

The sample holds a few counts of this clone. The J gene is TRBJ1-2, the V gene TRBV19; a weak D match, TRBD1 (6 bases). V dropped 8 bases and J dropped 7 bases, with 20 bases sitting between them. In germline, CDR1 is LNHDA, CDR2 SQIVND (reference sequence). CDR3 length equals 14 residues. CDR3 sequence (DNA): TGTGCCAGTTCCGTACAGGGCGGAACGGCTGGCTACACCTTC. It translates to CASSVQGGTAGYTF.

The CDR3 here is CASGMQSMNTEAFF. As DNA, the CDR3 is TGCGCCAGCGGCATGCAGTCCATGAACACTGAAGCTTTCTTT. This chain joins TRBV5-1 and TRBJ1-1; no firm D call. V gave up 7 bases and J gave up 0 bases, with 13 bases separating them. Germline V gene data show CDR1 as SGHRS and CDR2 as YFSETQ. This CDR3 has 14 amino acids.

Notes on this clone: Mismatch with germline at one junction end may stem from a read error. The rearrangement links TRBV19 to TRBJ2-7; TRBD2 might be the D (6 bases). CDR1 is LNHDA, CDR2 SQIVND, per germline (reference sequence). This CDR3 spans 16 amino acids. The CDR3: CASSIGLVGGMYEQYF. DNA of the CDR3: TGTGCCAGTAGTATAGGTTTAGTGGGGGGAATGTACGAACAGTACTTC.

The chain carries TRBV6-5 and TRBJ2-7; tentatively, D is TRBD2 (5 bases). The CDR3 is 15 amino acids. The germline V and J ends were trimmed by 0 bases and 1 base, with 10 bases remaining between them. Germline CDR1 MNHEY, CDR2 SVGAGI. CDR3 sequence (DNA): TGTGCCAGCAGTTACTCGACCGGGATTTCCTACGAGCAGTACTTC. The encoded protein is CASSYSTGISYEQYF.

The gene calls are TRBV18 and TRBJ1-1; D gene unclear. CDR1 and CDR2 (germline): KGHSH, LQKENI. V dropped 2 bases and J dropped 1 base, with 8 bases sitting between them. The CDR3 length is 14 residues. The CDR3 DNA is TGTGCCAGCTCACCAGGCGGTAGGAACACTGAAGCTTTCTTT. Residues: CASSPGGRNTEAFF.

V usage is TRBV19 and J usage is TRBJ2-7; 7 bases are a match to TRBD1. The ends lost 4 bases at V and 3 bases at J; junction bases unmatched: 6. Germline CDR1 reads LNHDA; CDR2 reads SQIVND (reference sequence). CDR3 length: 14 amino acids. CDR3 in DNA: TGTGCCAGTAGTAGAAATCGGGACAGCTACGAGCAGTACTTC. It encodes CASSRNRDSYEQYF. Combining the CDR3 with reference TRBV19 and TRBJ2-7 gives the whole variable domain DGGITQSPKYLFRKEGQNVTLSCEQNLNHDAMYWYRQDPGQGLRLIYYSQIVNDFQKGDIAEGYSVSREKKESFPLTVTSAQKNPTAFYLCASSRNRDSYEQYFGPGTRLTVT.

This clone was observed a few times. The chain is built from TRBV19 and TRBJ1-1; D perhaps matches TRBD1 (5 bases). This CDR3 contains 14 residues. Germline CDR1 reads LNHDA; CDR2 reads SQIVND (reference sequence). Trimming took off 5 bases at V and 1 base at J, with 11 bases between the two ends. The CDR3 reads CASSARERNTEAFF. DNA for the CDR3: TGTGCCAGTAGTGCCAGGGAAAGGAACACTGAAGCTTTCTTT.

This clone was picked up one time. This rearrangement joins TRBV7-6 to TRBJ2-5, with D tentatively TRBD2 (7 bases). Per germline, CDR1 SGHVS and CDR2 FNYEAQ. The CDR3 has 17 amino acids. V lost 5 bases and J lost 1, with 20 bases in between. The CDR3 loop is CASSPASWGGAQETQYF. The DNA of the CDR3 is TGTGCCAGCAGCCCCGCGTCGTGGGGGGGGGCCCAAGAGACCCAGTACTTC.

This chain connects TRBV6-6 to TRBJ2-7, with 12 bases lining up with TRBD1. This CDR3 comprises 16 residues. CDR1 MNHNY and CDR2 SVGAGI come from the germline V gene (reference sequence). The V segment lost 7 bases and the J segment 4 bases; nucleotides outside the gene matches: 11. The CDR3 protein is CASTVLPGQGAYEQYF. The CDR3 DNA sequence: TGTGCCAGCACCGTCTTGCCGGGACAGGGGGCGTACGAGCAGTACTTC.

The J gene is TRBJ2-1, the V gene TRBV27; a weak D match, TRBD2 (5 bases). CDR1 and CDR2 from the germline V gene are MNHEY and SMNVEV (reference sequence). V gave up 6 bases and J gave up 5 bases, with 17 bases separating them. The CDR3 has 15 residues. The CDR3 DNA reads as TGTGCCAGCAGCTGGGAACCGGGAAGCCACAATGAGCAGTTCTTC. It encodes CASSWEPGSHNEQFF.

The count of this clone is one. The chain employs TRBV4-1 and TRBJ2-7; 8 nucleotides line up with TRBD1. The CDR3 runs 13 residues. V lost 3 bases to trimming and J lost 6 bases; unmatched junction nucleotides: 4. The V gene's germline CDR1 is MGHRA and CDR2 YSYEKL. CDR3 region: CASSQLQGGEQYF. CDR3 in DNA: TGCGCCAGCAGCCAGTTACAGGGGGGCGAGCAGTACTTC.

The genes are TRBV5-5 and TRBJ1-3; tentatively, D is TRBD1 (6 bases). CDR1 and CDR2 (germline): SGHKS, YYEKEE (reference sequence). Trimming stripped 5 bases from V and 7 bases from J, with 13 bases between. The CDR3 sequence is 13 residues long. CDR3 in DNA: TGTGCCAGCAGTTCCCTTCAGGGGAACACCATATATTTT. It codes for CASSSLQGNTIYF.

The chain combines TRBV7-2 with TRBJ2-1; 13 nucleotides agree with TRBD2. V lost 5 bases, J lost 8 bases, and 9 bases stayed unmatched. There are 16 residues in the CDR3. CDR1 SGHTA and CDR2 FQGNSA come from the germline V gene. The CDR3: CASSRLVGLAGHEQFF. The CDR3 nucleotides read TGTGCCAGCAGCCGATTAGTGGGACTAGCGGGACATGAGCAGTTCTTC. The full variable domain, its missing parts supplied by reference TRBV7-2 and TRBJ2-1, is GAGVSQSPSNKVTEKGKDVELRCDPISGHTALYWYRQSLGQGLEFLIYFQGNSAPDKSGLPSDRFSAERTGGSVSTLTIQRTQQEDSAVYLCASSRLVGLAGHEQFFGPGTRLTVL.

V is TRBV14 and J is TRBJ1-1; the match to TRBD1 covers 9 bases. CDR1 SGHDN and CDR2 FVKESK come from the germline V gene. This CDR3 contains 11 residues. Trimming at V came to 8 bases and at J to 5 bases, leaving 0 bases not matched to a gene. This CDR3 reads CASGQGTEAFF. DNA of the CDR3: TGTGCCAGCGGACAGGGGACTGAAGCTTTCTTT.

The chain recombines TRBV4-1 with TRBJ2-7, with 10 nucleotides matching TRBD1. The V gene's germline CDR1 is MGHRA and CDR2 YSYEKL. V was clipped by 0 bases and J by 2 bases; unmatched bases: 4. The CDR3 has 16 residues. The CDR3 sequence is CASSQDPDRGAYEQYF. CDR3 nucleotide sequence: TGCGCCAGCAGCCAAGACCCGGACAGGGGGGCCTACGAGCAGTACTTC.

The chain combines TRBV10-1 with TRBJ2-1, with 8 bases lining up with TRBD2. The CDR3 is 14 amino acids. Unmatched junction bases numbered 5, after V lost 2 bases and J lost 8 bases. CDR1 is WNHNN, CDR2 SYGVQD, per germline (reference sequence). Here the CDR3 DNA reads TGCGCCAGCAGTGAGAGCGGGGGTGGGGATGAGCAGTTCTTC. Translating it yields CASSESGGGDEQFF.

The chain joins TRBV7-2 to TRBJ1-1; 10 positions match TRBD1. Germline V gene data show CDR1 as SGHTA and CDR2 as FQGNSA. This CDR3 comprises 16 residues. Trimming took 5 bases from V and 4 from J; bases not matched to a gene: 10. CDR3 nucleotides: TGTGCCAGCAGCCTGGGACAGGGGCGGATGAGCACTGAAGCTTTCTTT. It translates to CASSLGQGRMSTEAFF.

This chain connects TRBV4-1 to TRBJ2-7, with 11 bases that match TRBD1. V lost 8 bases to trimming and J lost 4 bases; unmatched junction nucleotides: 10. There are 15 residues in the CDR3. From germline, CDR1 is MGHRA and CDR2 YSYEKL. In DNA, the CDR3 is TGCGCCAGCGCGGCGGGACAGGGGGTAAGGTACGAGCAGTACTTC. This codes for CASAAGQGVRYEQYF.

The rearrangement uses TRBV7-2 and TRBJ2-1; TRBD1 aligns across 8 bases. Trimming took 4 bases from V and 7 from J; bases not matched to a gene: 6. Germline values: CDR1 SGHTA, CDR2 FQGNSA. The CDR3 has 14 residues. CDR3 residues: CASSSPGTGNEQFF. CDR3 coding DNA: TGTGCCAGCAGCTCTCCCGGGACAGGTAATGAGCAGTTCTTC.